This TCR beta chain is drawn from a study of T-cell memory formation after mild COVID-19. As for this clonotype: Its antigen is still unknown.

Study results and limitations: For second-wave clones that peaked at day 37, SARS-CoV-2 specificity went unverified.

Germline V CDR1 and CDR2: MGHRA, YSYEKL. This CDR3 region has 13 residues. The ends were cut back, 1 base at V and 1 base at J, with 3 bases in the middle. MiXCR was run by TCRdb on the 5' RACE reads, yielding one entry per CDR3 protein. The top ten clones hold 30% to 35% of a sample with tens of thousands of distinct CDR3 sequences, about 14% of them seen once. Sequencing used PBMCs or a T cell subset sorted from them (not recorded which). The TCR sequence derives from an adult woman who had mild COVID-19 (a few samples of this study predate the infection). Cell type and time point are not known. The V call is TRBV4-1, the J call TRBJ2-3, with unresolved D. The CDR3 DNA reads as TGCGCCAGCAGCCAAGTCGGCACAGATACGCAGTATTTT. Translation gives CASSQVGTDTQYF.